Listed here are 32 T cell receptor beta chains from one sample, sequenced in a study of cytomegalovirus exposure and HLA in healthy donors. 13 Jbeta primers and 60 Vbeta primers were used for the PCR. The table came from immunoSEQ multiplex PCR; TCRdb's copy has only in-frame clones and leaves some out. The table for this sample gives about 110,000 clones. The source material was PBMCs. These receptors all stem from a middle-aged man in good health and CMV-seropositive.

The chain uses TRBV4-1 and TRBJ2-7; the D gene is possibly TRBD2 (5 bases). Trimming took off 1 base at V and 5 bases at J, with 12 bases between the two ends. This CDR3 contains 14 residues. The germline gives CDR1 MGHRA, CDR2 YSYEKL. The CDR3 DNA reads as TGCGCCAGCAGCCAAGGAGGGTTCGTGGACGAGCAGTACTTC. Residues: CASSQGGFVDEQYF.

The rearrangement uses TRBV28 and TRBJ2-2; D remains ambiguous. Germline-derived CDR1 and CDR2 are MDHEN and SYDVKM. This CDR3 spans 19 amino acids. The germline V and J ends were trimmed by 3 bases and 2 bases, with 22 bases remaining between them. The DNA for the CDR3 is TGTGCCAGCAGTTTTTTACGGATCGGGTCGAGAGGCAACACCGGGGAGCTGTTTTTT. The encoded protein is CASSFLRIGSRGNTGELFF.

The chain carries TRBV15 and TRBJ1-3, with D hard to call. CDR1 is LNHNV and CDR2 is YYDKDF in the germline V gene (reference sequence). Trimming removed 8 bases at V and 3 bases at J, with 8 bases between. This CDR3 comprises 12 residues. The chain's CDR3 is CATQSSGNTIYF. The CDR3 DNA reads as TGTGCCACCCAATCGAGTGGAAACACCATATATTTT.

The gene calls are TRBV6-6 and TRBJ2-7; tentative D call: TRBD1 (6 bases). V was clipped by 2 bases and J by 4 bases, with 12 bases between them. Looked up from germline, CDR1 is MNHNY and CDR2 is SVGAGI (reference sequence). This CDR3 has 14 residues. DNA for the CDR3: TGTGCCAGCAGTTACCGGGACACCGGGTACGAGCAGTACTTC. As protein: CASSYRDTGYEQYF.

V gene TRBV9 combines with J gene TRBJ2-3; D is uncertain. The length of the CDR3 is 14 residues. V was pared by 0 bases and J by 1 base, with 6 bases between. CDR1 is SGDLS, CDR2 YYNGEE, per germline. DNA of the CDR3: TGTGCCAGCAGCGTAGCACTTGGCACAGATACGCAGTATTTT. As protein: CASSVALGTDTQYF.

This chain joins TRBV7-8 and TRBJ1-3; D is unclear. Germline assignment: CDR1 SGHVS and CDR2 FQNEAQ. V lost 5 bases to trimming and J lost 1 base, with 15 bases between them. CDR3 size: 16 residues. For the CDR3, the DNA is TGTGCCAGCAGCCCGCCCCCTAGATTTTCTGGAAACACCATATATTTT. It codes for CASSPPPRFSGNTIYF.

CDR3: CASSPSGTSWEQYF. CDR3 sequence (DNA): TGTGCCAGCAGCCCCTCAGGGACTAGCTGGGAGCAGTACTTC. The chain joins TRBV9 to TRBJ2-7, with 9 bases aligning to TRBD2. Germline-derived CDR1 and CDR2 are SGDLS and YYNGEE. The CDR3 totals 14 residues. Unmatched junction bases numbered 9, after V lost 4 bases and J lost 7 bases.

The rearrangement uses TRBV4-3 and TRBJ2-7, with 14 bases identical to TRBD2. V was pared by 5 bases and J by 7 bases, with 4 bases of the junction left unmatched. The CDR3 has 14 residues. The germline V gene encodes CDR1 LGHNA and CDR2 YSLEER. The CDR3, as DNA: TGCGCCAGCAGCTCGACTAGCGGGAGGGGAGAGCAGTACTTC. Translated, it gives CASSSTSGRGEQYF.

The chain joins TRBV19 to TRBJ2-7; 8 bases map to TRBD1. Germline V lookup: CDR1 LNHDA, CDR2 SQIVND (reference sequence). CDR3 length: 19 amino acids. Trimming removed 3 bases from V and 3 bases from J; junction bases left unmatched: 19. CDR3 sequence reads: CASSICGDRPGSENYEQYF. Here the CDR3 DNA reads TGTGCCAGTAGTATTTGTGGGGACAGGCCTGGCTCCGAGAACTACGAGCAGTACTTC.

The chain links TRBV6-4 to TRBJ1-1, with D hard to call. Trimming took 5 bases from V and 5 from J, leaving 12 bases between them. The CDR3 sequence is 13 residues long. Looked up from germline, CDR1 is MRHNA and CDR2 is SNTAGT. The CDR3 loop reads CASSTEGGTEAFF. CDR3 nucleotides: TGTGCCAGCAGTACCGAGGGTGGTACTGAAGCTTTCTTT.

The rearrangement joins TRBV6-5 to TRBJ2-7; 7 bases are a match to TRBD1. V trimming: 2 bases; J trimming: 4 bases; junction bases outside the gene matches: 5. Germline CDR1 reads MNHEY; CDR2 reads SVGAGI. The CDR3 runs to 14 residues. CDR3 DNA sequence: TGTGCCAGCAGTTACCGGGACAGAGTGTACGAGCAGTACTTC. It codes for CASSYRDRVYEQYF.

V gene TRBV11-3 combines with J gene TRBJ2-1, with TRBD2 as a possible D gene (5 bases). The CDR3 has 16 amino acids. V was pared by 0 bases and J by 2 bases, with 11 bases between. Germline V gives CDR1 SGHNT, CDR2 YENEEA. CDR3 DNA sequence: TGTGCCAGCAGCTTAGATCCAGCGGCCGCCTACAATGAGCAGTTCTTC. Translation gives CASSLDPAAAYNEQFF.

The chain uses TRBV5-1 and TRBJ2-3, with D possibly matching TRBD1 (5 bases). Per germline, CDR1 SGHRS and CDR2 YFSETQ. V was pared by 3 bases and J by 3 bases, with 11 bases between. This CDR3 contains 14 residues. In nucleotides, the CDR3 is TGCGCCAGCAGCTCCTCAGGGTTAACAGATACGCAGTATTTT. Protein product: CASSSSGLTDTQYF.

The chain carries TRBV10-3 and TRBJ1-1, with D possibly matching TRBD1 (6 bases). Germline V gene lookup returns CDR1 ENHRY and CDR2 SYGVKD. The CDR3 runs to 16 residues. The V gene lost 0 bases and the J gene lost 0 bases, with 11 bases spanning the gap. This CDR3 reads CAISESGAGLNTEAFF. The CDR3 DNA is TGTGCCATCAGTGAGTCGGGGGCAGGCCTGAACACTGAAGCTTTCTTT.

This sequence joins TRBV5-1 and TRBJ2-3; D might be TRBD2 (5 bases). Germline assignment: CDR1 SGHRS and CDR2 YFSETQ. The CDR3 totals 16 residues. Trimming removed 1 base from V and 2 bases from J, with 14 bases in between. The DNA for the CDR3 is TGCGCCAGCAGCTTGCGCCGAGGGAAAGACACAGATACGCAGTATTTT. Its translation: CASSLRRGKDTDTQYF.

CDR3 DNA: TGTGCCAGCAGTTCACTCCACCTCCGGACAGGGGGCGAGACCGGGGAGCTGTTTTTT. This encodes CASSSLHLRTGGETGELFF. The chain combines TRBV28 with TRBJ2-2, with 11 bases fitting TRBD1. V was clipped by 4 bases and J by 5 bases; unmatched bases: 15. CDR1 and CDR2 from the germline V gene are MDHEN and SYDVKM. This CDR3 is 19 amino acids long.

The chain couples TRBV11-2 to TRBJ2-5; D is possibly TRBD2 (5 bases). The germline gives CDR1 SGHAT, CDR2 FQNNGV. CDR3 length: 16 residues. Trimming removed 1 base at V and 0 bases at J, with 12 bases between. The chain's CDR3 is CASSLGLRGYQETQYF. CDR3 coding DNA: TGTGCCAGCAGCTTAGGGCTGAGAGGGTACCAAGAGACCCAGTACTTC.

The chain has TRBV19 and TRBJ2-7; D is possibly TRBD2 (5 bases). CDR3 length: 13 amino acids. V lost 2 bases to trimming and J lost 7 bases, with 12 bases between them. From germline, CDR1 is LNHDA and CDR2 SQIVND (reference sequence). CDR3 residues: CASSIQHRDEQYF. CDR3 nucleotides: TGTGCCAGTAGTATACAGCACCGGGATGAGCAGTACTTC.

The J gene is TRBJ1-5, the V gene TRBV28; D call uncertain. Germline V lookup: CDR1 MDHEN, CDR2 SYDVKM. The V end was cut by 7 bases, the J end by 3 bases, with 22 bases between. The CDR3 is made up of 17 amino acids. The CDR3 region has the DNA TGTGCCAGCATTCTTTCCCCACGGGGTGCACCCAATCAGCCCCAGCATTTT. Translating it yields CASILSPRGAPNQPQHF.

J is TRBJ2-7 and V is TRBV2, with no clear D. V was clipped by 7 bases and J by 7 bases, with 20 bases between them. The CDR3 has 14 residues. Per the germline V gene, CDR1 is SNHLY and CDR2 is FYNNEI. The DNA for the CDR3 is TGTGCCAGCAAATTAATCGGAAGTTCGCGGGAGCAGTACTTC. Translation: CASKLIGSSREQYF.

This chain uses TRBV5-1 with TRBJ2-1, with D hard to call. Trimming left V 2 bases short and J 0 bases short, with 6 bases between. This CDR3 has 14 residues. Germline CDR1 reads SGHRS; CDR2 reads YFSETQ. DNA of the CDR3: TGCGCCAGCAGCTTTGAGAGCTCCTACAATGAGCAGTTCTTC. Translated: CASSFESSYNEQFF.

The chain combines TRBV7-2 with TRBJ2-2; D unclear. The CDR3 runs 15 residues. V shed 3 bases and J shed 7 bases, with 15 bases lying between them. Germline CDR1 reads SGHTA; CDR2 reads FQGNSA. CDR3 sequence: CASSLASNQVGELFF. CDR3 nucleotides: TGTGCCAGCAGCTTGGCCTCGAACCAAGTCGGGGAGCTGTTTTTT.

The CDR3 nucleotides are TGTGCCAGCAGTCCCCATAGTTCGAACACCGGGGAGCTGTTTTTT. Its translation: CASSPHSSNTGELFF. The chain employs TRBV6-5 and TRBJ2-2; D is uncertain. This CDR3 spans 15 amino acids. Deletions cut 5 bases from V and 0 bases from J, with 10 bases between. Per the germline V gene, CDR1 is MNHEY and CDR2 is SVGAGI.

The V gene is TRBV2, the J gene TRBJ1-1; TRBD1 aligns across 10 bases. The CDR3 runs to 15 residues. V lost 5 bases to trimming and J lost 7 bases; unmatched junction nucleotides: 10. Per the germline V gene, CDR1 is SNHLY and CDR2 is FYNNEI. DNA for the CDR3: TGTGCCAGCAGTCGAACCGGGACAGGGGCAGGTGAAGCTTTCTTT. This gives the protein CASSRTGTGAGEAFF.

This chain's CDR3 is CASSFIGQPQHF. The CDR3 coding sequence is TGTGCCAGCAGTTTCATCGGGCAGCCCCAGCATTTT. This rearrangement joins TRBV27 to TRBJ1-5; no firm D call. CDR3 size: 12 residues. Germline assignment: CDR1 MNHEY and CDR2 SMNVEV (reference sequence). Trimming cost V 3 bases and J 7 bases, with 7 bases left between them.

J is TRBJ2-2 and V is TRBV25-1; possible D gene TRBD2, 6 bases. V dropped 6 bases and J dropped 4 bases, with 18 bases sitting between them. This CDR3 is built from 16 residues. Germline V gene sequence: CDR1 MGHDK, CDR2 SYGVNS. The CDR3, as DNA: TGTGCCAGCAGGTCCCCCGCAGCCGGGGGCACCGGGGAGCTGTTTTTT. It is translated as CASRSPAAGGTGELFF.

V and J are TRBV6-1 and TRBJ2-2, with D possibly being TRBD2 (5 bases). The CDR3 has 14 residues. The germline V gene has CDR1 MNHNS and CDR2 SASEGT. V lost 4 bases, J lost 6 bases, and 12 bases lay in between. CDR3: CASSGLAVAGELFF. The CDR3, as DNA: TGTGCCAGCAGTGGGCTAGCTGTCGCCGGGGAGCTGTTTTTT.

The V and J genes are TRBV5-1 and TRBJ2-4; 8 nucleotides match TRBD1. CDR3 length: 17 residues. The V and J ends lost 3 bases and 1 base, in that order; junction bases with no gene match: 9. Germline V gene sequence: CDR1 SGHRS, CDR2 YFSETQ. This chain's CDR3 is CASSSGQGGFAKNIQYF. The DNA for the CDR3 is TGCGCCAGCAGCTCAGGACAGGGAGGTTTCGCCAAAAACATTCAGTACTTC. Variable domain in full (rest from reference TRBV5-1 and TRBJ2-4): KAGVTQTPRYLIKTRGQQVTLSCSPISGHRSVSWYQQTPGQGLQFLFEYFSETQRNKGNFPGRFSGRQFSNSRSEMNVSTLELGDSALYLCASSSGQGGFAKNIQYFGAGTRLSVL.

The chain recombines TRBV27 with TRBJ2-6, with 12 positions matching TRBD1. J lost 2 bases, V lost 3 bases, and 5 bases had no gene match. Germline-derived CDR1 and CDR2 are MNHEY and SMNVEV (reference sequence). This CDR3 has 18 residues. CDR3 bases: TGTGCCAGCAGTTTGACCGGGACAGGGGGCCCTGGGGCCAACGTCCTGACTTTC. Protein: CASSLTGTGGPGANVLTF.

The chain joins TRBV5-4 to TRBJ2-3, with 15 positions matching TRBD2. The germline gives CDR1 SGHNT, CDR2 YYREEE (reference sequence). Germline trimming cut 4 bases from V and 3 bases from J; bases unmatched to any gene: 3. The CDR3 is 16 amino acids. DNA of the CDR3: TGTGCCAGCAGCCGGGGACTAGCGGGAGGAACAGATACGCAGTATTTT. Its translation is CASSRGLAGGTDTQYF.

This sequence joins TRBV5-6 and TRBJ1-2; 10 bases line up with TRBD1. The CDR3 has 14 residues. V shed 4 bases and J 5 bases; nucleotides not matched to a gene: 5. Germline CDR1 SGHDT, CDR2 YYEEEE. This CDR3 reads CASSPGTGEYGYTF. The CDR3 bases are TGTGCCAGCAGCCCCGGGACAGGGGAGTATGGCTACACCTTC.

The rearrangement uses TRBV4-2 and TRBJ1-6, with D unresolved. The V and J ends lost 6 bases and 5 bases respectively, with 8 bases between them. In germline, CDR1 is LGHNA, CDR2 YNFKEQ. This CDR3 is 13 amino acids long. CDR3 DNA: TGTGCCAGCAGTGAGGAGCATAATTCACCCCTCCACTTT. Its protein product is CASSEEHNSPLHF.